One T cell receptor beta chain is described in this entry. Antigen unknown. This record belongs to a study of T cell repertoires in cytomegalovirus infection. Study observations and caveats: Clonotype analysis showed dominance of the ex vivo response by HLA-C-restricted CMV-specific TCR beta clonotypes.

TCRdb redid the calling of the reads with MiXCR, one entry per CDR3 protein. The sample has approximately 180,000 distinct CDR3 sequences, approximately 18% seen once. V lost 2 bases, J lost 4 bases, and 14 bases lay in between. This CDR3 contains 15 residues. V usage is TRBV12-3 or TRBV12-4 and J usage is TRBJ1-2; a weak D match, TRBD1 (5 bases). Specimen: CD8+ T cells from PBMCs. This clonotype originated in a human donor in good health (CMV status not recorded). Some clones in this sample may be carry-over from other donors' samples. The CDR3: CASSLRGEGIYGYTF. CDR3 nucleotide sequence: TGTGCCAGCAGTTTACGGGGTGAGGGGATCTATGGCTACACCTTC.